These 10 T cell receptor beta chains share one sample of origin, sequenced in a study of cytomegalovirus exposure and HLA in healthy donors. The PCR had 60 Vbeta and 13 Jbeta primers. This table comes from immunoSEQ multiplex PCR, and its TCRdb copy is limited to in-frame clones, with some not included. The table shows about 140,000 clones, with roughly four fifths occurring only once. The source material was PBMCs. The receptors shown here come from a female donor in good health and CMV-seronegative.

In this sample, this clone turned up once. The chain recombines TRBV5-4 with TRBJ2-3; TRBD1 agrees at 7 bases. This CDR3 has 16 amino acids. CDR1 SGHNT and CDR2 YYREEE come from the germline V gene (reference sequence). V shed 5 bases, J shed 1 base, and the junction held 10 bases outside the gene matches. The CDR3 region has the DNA TGTGCCAGCAGGTTACAGGGGTCTCTCGGCACAGATACGCAGTATTTT. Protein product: CASRLQGSLGTDTQYF.

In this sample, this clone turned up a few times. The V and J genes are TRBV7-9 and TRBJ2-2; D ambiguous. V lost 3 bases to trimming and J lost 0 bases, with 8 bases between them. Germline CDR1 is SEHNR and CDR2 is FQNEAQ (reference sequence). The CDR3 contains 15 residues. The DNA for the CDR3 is TGTGCCAGCAGCTTGAGTCCCCCGAACACCGGGGAGCTGTTTTTT. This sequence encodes CASSLSPPNTGELFF.

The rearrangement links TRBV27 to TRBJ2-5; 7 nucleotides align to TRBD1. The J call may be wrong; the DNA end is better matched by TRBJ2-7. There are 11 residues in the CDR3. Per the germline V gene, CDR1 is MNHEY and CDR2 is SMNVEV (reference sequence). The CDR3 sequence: CASLDRHEQYF. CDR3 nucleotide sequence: TGTGCCAGTTTGGACAGGCACGAGCAGTACTTC.

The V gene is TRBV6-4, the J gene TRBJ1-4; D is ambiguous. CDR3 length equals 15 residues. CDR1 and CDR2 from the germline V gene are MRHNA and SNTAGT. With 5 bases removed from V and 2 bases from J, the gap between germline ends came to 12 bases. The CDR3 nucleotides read TGTGCCAGCAGTTCTACGCGCTCGACTAATGAAAAACTGTTTTTT. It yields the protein CASSSTRSTNEKLFF.

The CDR3 nucleotides are TGCGCCAGCAAGGGACAGACGAACACCGGGGAGCTGTTTTTT. Translation gives CASKGQTNTGELFF. The V and J genes are TRBV5-1 and TRBJ2-2, with 7 nucleotides matching TRBD1. From germline, CDR1 is SGHRS and CDR2 YFSETQ. Trimming took 6 bases from V and 0 from J; bases not matched to a gene: 2. CDR3 length: 14 residues. The variable domain in full, completed from reference TRBV5-1 and TRBJ2-2, reads KAGVTQTPRYLIKTRGQQVTLSCSPISGHRSVSWYQQTPGQGLQFLFEYFSETQRNKGNFPGRFSGRQFSNSRSEMNVSTLELGDSALYLCASKGQTNTGELFFGEGSRLTVL.

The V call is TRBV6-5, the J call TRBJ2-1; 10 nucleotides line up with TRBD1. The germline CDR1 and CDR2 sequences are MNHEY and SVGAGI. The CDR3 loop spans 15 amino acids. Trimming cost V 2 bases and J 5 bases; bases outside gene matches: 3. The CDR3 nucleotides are TGTGCCAGCAGTTACCGGGGACAGGGGCACAATGAGCAGTTCTTC. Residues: CASSYRGQGHNEQFF.

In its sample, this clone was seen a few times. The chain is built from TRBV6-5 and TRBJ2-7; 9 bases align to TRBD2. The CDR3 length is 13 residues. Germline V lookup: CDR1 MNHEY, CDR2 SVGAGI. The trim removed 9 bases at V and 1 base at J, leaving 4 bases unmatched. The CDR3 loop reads CASSGSISYEQYF. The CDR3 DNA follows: TGTGCCAGTAGCGGGAGTATATCCTACGAGCAGTACTTC.

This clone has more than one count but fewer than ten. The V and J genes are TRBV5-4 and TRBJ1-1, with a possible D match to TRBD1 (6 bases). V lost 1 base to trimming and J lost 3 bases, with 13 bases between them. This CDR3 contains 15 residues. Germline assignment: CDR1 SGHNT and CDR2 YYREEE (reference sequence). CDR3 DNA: TGTGCCAGCAGCTTGCGTTTACAGGGAGACACTGAAGCTTTCTTT. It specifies CASSLRLQGDTEAFF.

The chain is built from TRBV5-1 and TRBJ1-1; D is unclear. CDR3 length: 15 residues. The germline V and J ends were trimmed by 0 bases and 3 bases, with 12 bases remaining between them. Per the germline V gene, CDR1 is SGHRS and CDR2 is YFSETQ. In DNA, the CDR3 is TGCGCCAGCAGCTTGGGAACCTTCGAGGACACTGAAGCTTTCTTT. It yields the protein CASSLGTFEDTEAFF.

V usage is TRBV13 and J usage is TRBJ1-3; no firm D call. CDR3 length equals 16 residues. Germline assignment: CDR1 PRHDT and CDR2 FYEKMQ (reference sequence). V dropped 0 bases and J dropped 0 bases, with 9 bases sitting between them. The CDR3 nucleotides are TGTGCCAGCAGCTTAGGGAGTCTCTTCTCTGGAAACACCATATATTTT. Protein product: CASSLGSLFSGNTIYF. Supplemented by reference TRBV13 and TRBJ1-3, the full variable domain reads AAGVIQSPRHLIKEKRETATLKCYPIPRHDTVYWYQQGPGQDPQFLISFYEKMQSDKGSIPDRFSAQQFSDYHSELNMSSLELGDSALYFCASSLGSLFSGNTIYFGEGSWLTVV.